This TCR beta chain was profiled in a study of T-cell reconstitution after alpha-beta-depleted transplantation in children. V was clipped by 1 base and J by 4 bases, with 5 bases between them. This CDR3 region has 13 residues. CDR1 LNHDA and CDR2 SQIVND come from the germline V gene (reference sequence). Unique molecular identifiers tagged the TCRbeta library. TCRdb reprocessed the PCR reads with MiXCR, giving one entry per CDR3 protein. Of a few hundred thousand distinct CDR3 sequences listed, more than 8% are singletons. The sample holds many counts of this clonotype. The input for sequencing was PBMCs from the stem cell graft donor, taken from the stem cell graft. The chain has TRBV19 and TRBJ1-5; D call uncertain. This sequence originates from a human donor who donated a stem cell graft to a child with SCID. The DNA of the CDR3 is TGTGCCAGTAGTATAGGAGGAAATCAGCCCCAGCATTTT. Translated: CASSIGGNQPQHF.